This T cell receptor (beta chain) came from a study of cytomegalovirus exposure and HLA in healthy donors. Study-wide results and limits: Reported results showed that the classifier diagnosed cytomegalovirus status with high specificity and sensitivity.

With 60 Vbeta and 13 Jbeta primers, the PCR was carried out. Method: immunoSEQ multiplex PCR; TCRdb's copy keeps in-frame clones and lacks some. The clone table shows roughly 100,000 clones, with the ten largest holding just over 15%. On this clone: Its antigen is not identified.

This TCR came from a man between 50 and 59 years old in good health and CMV-seropositive. Sequencing input: PBMCs.

The CDR3 here is CASSRTSGTNEQYF. CDR3 nucleotide sequence: TGTGCCAGCAGCCGGACTAGCGGGACTAACGAGCAGTACTTC. The chain has TRBV7-2 and TRBJ2-7; TRBD2 agrees at 12 bases. Germline CDR1 and CDR2: SGHTA and FQGNSA. V was clipped by 5 bases and J by 5 bases; unmatched bases: 4. The CDR3 sequence is 14 residues long.